This T cell receptor beta chain originates from a study of T cell responses to AZD1222 COVID-19 vaccine. Study findings and constraints: Increases in Spike-specific TCR breadth and depth were seen after two AZD1222 doses. Only after the peak T cell response were repertoires sampled. It should be noted that donors were predominantly white British and more often female, and clonal diversity was possibly underestimated.

Generated by immunoSEQ multiplex PCR, the TCRdb table keeps only in-frame clones and is missing some. The sample lists some 170,000 clones, over 80% occurring once. Losses at the gene ends were 11 bases for V and 10 bases for J; bases not matched to a gene: 10. Germline CDR1 SNHLY, CDR2 FYNNEI. CDR3 length: 13 amino acids. Points on this clone: Its antigen is unknown.

V and J are TRBV2 and TRBJ1-6; 8 bases are shared with TRBD1. The source of this sequence is an adult who received the MenACWY meningococcal vaccine as a control. The sample consisted of peripheral blood, taken 28 days after the second dose of the MenACWY control vaccine. The CDR3 DNA sequence: TGTGCCGGACGGACAGGGCAGCAATCACCCCTCCACTTT. Its translation: CAGRTGQQSPLHF.